This passage covers 8 T cell receptor beta chains from one sample sequenced in a study of OX40 agonist ivuxolimab in advanced cancers. Sequenced by immunoSEQ multiplex PCR; TCRdb stores in-frame clones only, minus some. The table includes some 74,000 clones, 80% to 95% detected once. Sequenced material: CD4+ or CD8+ T cells sorted from blood, taken in a trial of the OX40 agonist ivuxolimab. Receptor source: an adult with an advanced solid tumor such as melanoma, head and neck, liver or kidney cancer.

The gene calls are TRBV6-1 and TRBJ2-1, with D hard to call. Trimming stripped 3 bases from V and 7 bases from J, with 16 bases between. This CDR3 has 15 amino acids. Germline CDR1 is MNHNS and CDR2 is SASEGT. CDR3 sequence reads: CASSEGYFNGNEQFF. As DNA, the CDR3 is TGTGCCAGCAGTGAGGGTTACTTTAACGGGAATGAGCAGTTCTTC.

This chain uses TRBV11-2 with TRBJ2-7, with D possibly called TRBD1 or TRBD2 (6 bases each). Trimming removed 2 bases at V and 3 bases at J, with 20 bases between. The germline gives CDR1 SGHAT, CDR2 FQNNGV. The CDR3 has 17 residues. The CDR3: CASSLIGGTTIGYEQYF. The CDR3 nucleotides are TGTGCCAGCAGCTTAATAGGGGGGACCACGATCGGCTACGAGCAGTACTTC.

This clone was seen once. The chain is built from TRBV9 and TRBJ2-7, with D perhaps TRBD1 (5 bases). The germline V and J ends were trimmed by 0 bases and 3 bases, with 13 bases remaining between them. The germline gives CDR1 SGDLS, CDR2 YYNGEE. CDR3 size: 15 residues. The CDR3 sequence is CASSVEGTGHYEQYF. CDR3 sequence (DNA): TGTGCCAGCAGCGTAGAGGGAACAGGACACTACGAGCAGTACTTC. Full variable domain (remainder filled in from reference TRBV9 and TRBJ2-7): DSGVTQTPKHLITATGQRVTLRCSPRSGDLSVYWYQQSLDQGLQFLIQYYNGEERAKGNILERFSAQQFPDLHSELNLSSLELGDSALYFCASSVEGTGHYEQYFGPGTRLTVT.

The chain has TRBV27 and TRBJ1-5; TRBD1 matches at 10 bases. Trimming took 5 bases from V and 6 from J; bases not matched to a gene: 4. Germline V gene data show CDR1 as MNHEY and CDR2 as SMNVEV (reference sequence). The CDR3 extends over 14 amino acids. The CDR3 spells CASSPRQGAQPQHF. The CDR3 DNA is TGTGCCAGCAGTCCGCGACAGGGGGCTCAGCCCCAGCATTTT.

This clone was recorded a few times. The chain is built from TRBV28 and TRBJ1-1; D unresolved. V dropped 2 bases and J dropped 1 base, with 8 bases sitting between them. The germline gives CDR1 MDHEN, CDR2 SYDVKM. This CDR3 comprises 14 residues. This CDR3 is CASSLQAGNTEAFF. The CDR3 region has the DNA TGTGCCAGCAGTTTACAGGCTGGGAACACTGAAGCTTTCTTT.

Only one count was recorded for this clone. The chain is built from TRBV5-1 and TRBJ1-2; a possible D gene is TRBD1 (6 bases). This CDR3 has 16 amino acids. The V end lost 2 bases, the J end lost 2 bases, and 16 bases lay between the germline ends. Looked up from germline, CDR1 is SGHRS and CDR2 is YFSETQ. The CDR3 is CASSFPRGSLNYGYTF. In DNA, the CDR3 is TGCGCCAGCAGCTTCCCCAGGGGCTCACTCAACTATGGCTACACCTTC.

The rearrangement joins TRBV27 to TRBJ2-4; the match to TRBD1 covers 8 bases. The junction had 6 bases not matched to a gene; V was cut back by 6 bases and J by 5 bases. CDR1 is MNHEY and CDR2 is SMNVEV in the germline V gene (reference sequence). The CDR3 is 14 amino acids. CDR3 nucleotides: TGTGCCAGCAGAATGACAGGGGAGGAAAACATTCAGTACTTC. It specifies CASRMTGEENIQYF.

The V and J genes are TRBV5-1 and TRBJ2-2; weak D call: TRBD1 (5 bases). Germline CDR1 and CDR2: SGHRS and YFSETQ. V shed 4 bases and J shed 3 bases, with 13 bases lying between them. The CDR3 is 15 amino acids. CDR3 amino acids: CASSPGFRDTGELFF. CDR3 DNA: TGCGCCAGCAGCCCGGGTTTCAGGGACACCGGGGAGCTGTTTTTT.